This entry lists 27 T cell receptor beta chains sequenced from one sample in a study of T cell responses to AZD1222 COVID-19 vaccine. Sequenced by immunoSEQ multiplex PCR; TCRdb stores in-frame clones only, minus some. Of approximately 100,000 clones in the sample, nearly 90% are singletons; the top ten hold roughly 13%. Sequencing used peripheral blood, obtained on day 0 of MenACWY control vaccination. All receptors derive from an adult in good health.

The chain uses TRBV7-2 and TRBJ2-7; the match to TRBD2 covers 8 bases. Trimming removed 1 base from V and 0 bases from J; junction bases left unmatched: 2. The length of the CDR3 is 15 residues. From germline, CDR1 is SGHTA and CDR2 FQGNSA. Here the CDR3 reads CASSLGGGFSYEQYF. Written as DNA, the CDR3 is TGTGCCAGCAGCTTAGGCGGGGGGTTCTCCTACGAGCAGTACTTC.

The chain uses TRBV18 and TRBJ2-7; TRBD1 matches at 9 bases. This CDR3 has 17 residues. Germline values: CDR1 KGHSH, CDR2 LQKENI. Trimming removed 4 bases from V and 3 bases from J; junction bases left unmatched: 13. CDR3 in amino acids: CASSRAPTGGSYYEQYF. The CDR3 DNA follows: TGTGCCAGCTCACGGGCACCTACAGGGGGCTCCTACTACGAGCAGTACTTC.

This clone has only a few counts. This chain connects TRBV9 to TRBJ2-7; 8 bases fit TRBD1. V lost 4 bases, J lost 6 bases, and 9 bases stayed unmatched. The germline gives CDR1 SGDLS, CDR2 YYNGEE. The CDR3 is made up of 14 amino acids. The CDR3 sequence: CASSPRTGYGEQYF. The CDR3 DNA reads as TGTGCCAGCAGCCCACGGACAGGGTATGGCGAGCAGTACTTC.

The chain employs TRBV5-1 and TRBJ2-1, with D maybe TRBD2 (5 bases). V was cut by 3 bases and J by 10 bases, with 14 bases left in between. This CDR3 has 13 residues. Looked up from germline, CDR1 is SGHRS and CDR2 is YFSETQ. The DNA for the CDR3 is TGCGCCAGCAGCTCTCGGACTCCCTCGGAGCAGTTCTTC. Its protein product is CASSSRTPSEQFF.

J is TRBJ2-1 and V is TRBV27, with 9 bases that match TRBD2. Germline CDR1 and CDR2: MNHEY and SMNVEV (reference sequence). This CDR3 is built from 20 residues. The trim removed 2 bases at V and 2 bases at J, leaving 16 bases unmatched. CDR3 bases: TGTGCCAGCAGTTTAAATGGGTATGGAGCGGGAGGTAACACCTACAATGAGCAGTTCTTC. As protein: CASSLNGYGAGGNTYNEQFF.

The chain carries TRBV28 and TRBJ2-6, with D tentatively TRBD1 (5 bases). CDR1 and CDR2 (germline): MDHEN, SYDVKM. The length of the CDR3 is 18 residues. Trimming stripped 5 bases from V and 1 base from J, with 18 bases between. CDR3 nucleotide sequence: TGTGCCAGCAGTCTGGGCAGGGCTAAGATGTCTGGGGCCAACGTCCTGACTTTC. It codes for CASSLGRAKMSGANVLTF.

The rearrangement uses TRBV19 and TRBJ1-2; a weak D match, TRBD1 (5 bases). V lost 3 bases and J lost 8, with 16 bases in between. The CDR3 covers 14 residues. Germline CDR1 LNHDA, CDR2 SQIVND (reference sequence). Here the CDR3 reads CASSILGPRAGYTF. CDR3 bases: TGTGCCAGTAGTATTCTGGGGCCTCGGGCGGGCTACACCTTC.

The chain couples TRBV27 to TRBJ2-7, with a tentative D call TRBD2 (5 bases). Germline V gives CDR1 MNHEY, CDR2 SMNVEV (reference sequence). This CDR3 comprises 16 residues. The germline V and J ends were trimmed by 6 bases and 5 bases, with 23 bases remaining between them. CDR3 sequence: CASRTGEGSRFHEQYF. Written as DNA, the CDR3 is TGTGCCAGCAGGACGGGTGAGGGATCAAGGTTCCACGAGCAGTACTTC.

In its sample, this clone was seen a few times. This chain uses TRBV11-2 with TRBJ1-2, with a weak D call TRBD1 (5 bases). The CDR3 is 14 amino acids. Germline CDR1 and CDR2: SGHAT and FQNNGV. The ends were cut back, 3 bases at V and 5 bases at J, with 13 bases in the middle. CDR3 nucleotides: TGTGCCAGCAGCTTCAACCGGGGCAATTATGGCTACACCTTC. Translating gives CASSFNRGNYGYTF. The entire variable domain, with the rest obtained from reference TRBV11-2 and TRBJ1-2, is as follows: EAGVAQSPRYKIIEKRQSVAFWCNPISGHATLYWYQQILGQGPKLLIQFQNNGVVDDSQLPKDRFSAERLKGVDSTLKIQPAKLEDSAVYLCASSFNRGNYGYTFGSGTRLTVV.

The chain is built from TRBV10-3 and TRBJ2-2; 10 positions agree with TRBD1. J gave up 4 bases and V 6 bases, and 5 bases lay outside the gene matches. Per the germline V gene, CDR1 is ENHRY and CDR2 is SYGVKD. This CDR3 is 15 amino acids long. In nucleotides, the CDR3 is TGTGCCATCAGCCCGGGACAGGGGCGCACCGGGGAGCTGTTTTTT. As protein: CAISPGQGRTGELFF.

The genes are TRBV6-2 or TRBV6-3 and TRBJ2-1, with D perhaps matching TRBD2 (6 bases). Germline lookup yields CDR1 MNHEY and CDR2 SVGEGT. The CDR3 sequence is 15 residues long. The V gene lost 2 bases and the J gene lost 6 bases, with 14 bases spanning the gap. CDR3 DNA: TGTGCCAGCAGTTACGCGGGGCGTCCATTCAATGAGCAGTTCTTC. Translation: CASSYAGRPFNEQFF.

The J gene is TRBJ2-7, the V gene TRBV19, with D possibly called TRBD1 or TRBD2 (5 bases each). There are 14 residues in the CDR3. V was pared by 4 bases and J by 1 base, with 11 bases between. Germline CDR1 LNHDA, CDR2 SQIVND (reference sequence). For the CDR3, the DNA is TGTGCCAGTAGTAACCGGGACGGATCCTACGAGCAGTACTTC. Translation gives CASSNRDGSYEQYF.

V is TRBV12-5 and J is TRBJ2-1; 8 bases are a match to TRBD2. The ends lost 7 bases at V and 5 bases at J; junction bases unmatched: 28. The CDR3 totals 21 residues. Per germline, CDR1 LGHNT and CDR2 FRNRAP. The CDR3 here is CASALLPSLGVRGRRDNEQFF. DNA of the CDR3: TGTGCTAGTGCCCTACTCCCTAGTCTGGGGGTCCGCGGGAGGAGGGACAATGAGCAGTTCTTC.

J is TRBJ1-5 and V is TRBV6-6; 7 nucleotides agree with TRBD1. CDR3 length: 13 amino acids. J gave up 10 bases and V 6 bases, and 9 bases lay outside the gene matches. Looked up from germline, CDR1 is MNHNY and CDR2 is SVGAGI (reference sequence). In DNA form, the CDR3 reads TGTGCCAGCAGGGCTCAGGGGGGGTCTCCCCAGCATTTT. Its translation is CASRAQGGSPQHF.

The chain joins TRBV19 to TRBJ1-5; D not certain. V lost 6 bases and J 5 bases, leaving 11 bases between the germline ends. Per the germline V gene, CDR1 is LNHDA and CDR2 is SQIVND (reference sequence). This CDR3 region has 13 residues. CDR3 residues: CASSQQSHQPQHF. Here the CDR3 DNA reads TGTGCCAGTAGCCAACAGAGCCATCAGCCCCAGCATTTT.

V usage is TRBV6-6 and J usage is TRBJ2-5, with 7 bases that match TRBD2. The CDR3 runs 14 residues. Germline values: CDR1 MNHNY, CDR2 SVGAGI (reference sequence). Trimming took 5 bases from V and 5 from J; bases not matched to a gene: 8. CDR3 nucleotide sequence: TGTGCCAGCAGTCCAGCAGGAGCGGGGGAGACCCAGTACTTC. This codes for CASSPAGAGETQYF.

The V and J genes are TRBV7-9 and TRBJ1-1, with unresolved D. There are 11 residues in the CDR3. Germline CDR1 SEHNR, CDR2 FQNEAQ (reference sequence). The V and J ends lost 4 bases and 8 bases respectively, with 8 bases between them. This CDR3 is CASSYPPEAFF. CDR3 nucleotide sequence: TGTGCCAGCAGCTATCCCCCCGAAGCTTTCTTT.

This clone was counted a single time. The chain uses TRBV7-2 and TRBJ1-3, with 7 bases identical to TRBD1. V trimming: 5 bases; J trimming: 2 bases; junction bases outside the gene matches: 3. This CDR3 is built from 14 residues. Germline V CDR1 and CDR2: SGHTA, FQGNSA. The CDR3, as DNA: TGTGCCAGCAGCACAGGACAGGCTGGAAACACCATATATTTT. Encoded protein: CASSTGQAGNTIYF.

This chain uses TRBV11-2 with TRBJ1-2, with 11 bases lining up with TRBD1. Trimming took 5 bases from V and 8 from J; bases not matched to a gene: 10. Germline loops: CDR1 SGHAT, CDR2 FQNNGV. This CDR3 region has 15 residues. In DNA, the CDR3 is TGTGCCAGCAGCACGATAGGACAGGGGGCGCCCGGCTACACCTTC. It encodes CASSTIGQGAPGYTF.

This clone showed up just once. Other DNA sequences in the same sample also yield this CDR3. The chain is built from TRBV7-9 and TRBJ1-3; no clear D gene. This CDR3 comprises 14 residues. Germline assignment: CDR1 SEHNR and CDR2 FQNEAQ (reference sequence). Trimming removed 3 bases from V and 0 bases from J, with 6 bases in between. CDR3 nucleotides: TGTGCCAGCAGCTTCGGGAGCTCTGGAAACACCATATATTTT. Translated, it gives CASSFGSSGNTIYF.

The chain carries TRBV7-8 and TRBJ2-1; D gene unclear. Deletions cut 4 bases from V and 5 bases from J, with 24 bases between. Germline CDR1 reads SGHVS; CDR2 reads FQNEAQ. The CDR3 runs to 18 residues. CDR3: CASSYPENSRWVDNEQFF. The DNA for the CDR3 is TGTGCCAGCAGCTATCCGGAGAACTCCCGTTGGGTAGACAATGAGCAGTTCTTC.

The gene calls are TRBV20-1 and TRBJ2-1; 7 bases match TRBD2. CDR1 DFQATT and CDR2 SNEGSKA come from the germline V gene (reference sequence). V shed 3 bases and J 7 bases; nucleotides not matched to a gene: 6. This CDR3 is built from 13 residues. The CDR3 loop is CSASRSGANEQFF. As DNA, the CDR3 is TGCAGTGCTAGTAGAAGCGGGGCGAATGAGCAGTTCTTC.

The V gene is TRBV11-3, the J gene TRBJ2-1; tentatively, D is TRBD2 (7 bases). The V gene's germline CDR1 is SGHNT and CDR2 YENEEA. V lost 1 base to trimming and J lost 8 bases, with 21 bases between them. The CDR3 spans 17 residues. The CDR3 spells CASSLGLRGGRRDEQFF. CDR3 DNA: TGTGCCAGCAGCTTAGGTCTTAGGGGGGGGCGTCGGGATGAGCAGTTCTTC.

The chain carries TRBV4-3 and TRBJ2-7; D is ambiguous. CDR3 size: 13 residues. CDR1 and CDR2 from the germline V gene are LGHNA and YSLEER. V was clipped by 0 bases and J by 7 bases, with 10 bases between them. The CDR3 nucleotides are TGCGCCAGCAGCCAAGACTCTGACTCAGAGCAGTACTTC. As protein: CASSQDSDSEQYF.

The chain carries TRBV11-1 and TRBJ2-7; maybe TRBD2 (5 bases). The germline CDR1 and CDR2 sequences are SGHAT and FQDESV (reference sequence). The V gene lost 0 bases and the J gene lost 10 bases, with 16 bases spanning the gap. This CDR3 is built from 14 residues. The CDR3, as DNA: TGTGCCAGCAGCTTAGCCGGGAATGCTAGGGAACAGTACTTC. Translation: CASSLAGNAREQYF.

The chain recombines TRBV5-6 with TRBJ2-7; D is perhaps TRBD1 (6 bases). V gave up 4 bases and J gave up 6 bases, with 11 bases separating them. Germline V gene lookup returns CDR1 SGHDT and CDR2 YYEEEE. This CDR3 comprises 12 residues. CDR3 in DNA: TGTGCCAGCAGCCTTGGACAGACCGAGCAGTACTTC. It is translated as CASSLGQTEQYF.

V and J are TRBV2 and TRBJ1-2; 11 bases line up with TRBD1. The trim removed 4 bases at V and 2 bases at J, leaving 3 bases unmatched. From germline, CDR1 is SNHLY and CDR2 FYNNEI. The CDR3 sequence is 15 residues long. The CDR3 DNA reads as TGTGCCAGCAGTGGGACAGGGGGCCGGAACTATGGCTACACCTTC. Translation: CASSGTGGRNYGYTF.